Each of the 5 T cell receptor beta chains below was sequenced from the same sample in a study of T cell changes during pregnancy in multiple sclerosis. Method: immunoSEQ multiplex PCR; TCRdb's copy keeps in-frame clones and lacks some. The table lists 20,000 or so clones, around 86% of them singletons. Sequences were derived from CD8+ T cells from peripheral blood mononuclear cells, sampled in the third trimester of pregnancy. The receptors were gathered from a female donor in good health, enrolled as a control in a pregnancy study.

The gene calls are TRBV13 and TRBJ1-1; no clear D. Germline values: CDR1 PRHDT, CDR2 FYEKMQ (reference sequence). CDR3 length: 14 amino acids. V was cut by 5 bases and J by 5 bases, with 15 bases left in between. CDR3 in amino acids: CASSAPGRGTEAFF. Here the CDR3 DNA reads TGTGCCAGCAGCGCCCCGGGTCGAGGGACTGAAGCTTTCTTT.

This clone has just a few counts. Additional DNA sequences in this sample encode the identical CDR3. V gene TRBV7-9 combines with J gene TRBJ2-1; a weak D match, TRBD2 (5 bases). CDR1 and CDR2 (germline): SEHNR, FQNEAQ (reference sequence). The CDR3 spans 12 residues. Trimming pared 2 bases from V and 7 bases from J, leaving 6 bases between. As DNA, the CDR3 is TGTGCCAGCAGCTTAACGGGGAATGAGCAGTTCTTC. Translated, it gives CASSLTGNEQFF.

The gene calls are TRBV5-6 and TRBJ2-7; D gene unclear. CDR3 length: 15 amino acids. Germline CDR1 reads SGHDT; CDR2 reads YYEEEE. The V and J ends lost 0 bases and 2 bases respectively, with 12 bases between them. This CDR3 is CASSLVTAGPYEQYF. As DNA, the CDR3 is TGTGCCAGCAGCTTGGTTACGGCAGGTCCCTACGAGCAGTACTTC.

J is TRBJ1-2 and V is TRBV11-2; D uncertain. Germline CDR1 and CDR2: SGHAT and FQNNGV. The CDR3 spans 14 residues. The V end was cut by 4 bases, the J end by 2 bases, with 11 bases between. Written as DNA, the CDR3 is TGTGCCAGCAGCTCCGGACTGATAAACTATGGCTACACCTTC. This encodes CASSSGLINYGYTF. The full variable domain, in which reference TRBV11-2 and TRBJ1-2 provide the parts outside the CDR3, is EAGVAQSPRYKIIEKRQSVAFWCNPISGHATLYWYQQILGQGPKLLIQFQNNGVVDDSQLPKDRFSAERLKGVDSTLKIQPAKLEDSAVYLCASSSGLINYGYTFGSGTRLTVV.

The J gene is TRBJ2-7, the V gene TRBV4-3, with D perhaps TRBD2 (6 bases). CDR1 is LGHNA, CDR2 YSLEER, per germline. The CDR3 has 15 residues. The V end was cut by 1 base, the J end by 6 bases, with 16 bases between. The CDR3 sequence: CASSQGVAVVGEQYF. CDR3 nucleotides: TGCGCCAGCAGCCAAGGGGTAGCGGTGGTTGGCGAGCAGTACTTC.